The entry that follows covers one T cell receptor beta chain sequence. As yet, its antigen is unknown. A much larger clone differs by one base, so this may be a read error. Because the CDR3 is missing its conserved closing phenylalanine or tryptophan, this is likely a read error. These data belong to a study of T cell repertoires in cytomegalovirus infection. Study-level findings and limits: The cumulative frequency of public TCR beta families identified carriers of CMV plus the relevant HLA. Dominant in the ex vivo response were TCR beta clonotypes restricted by HLA-C and specific for CMV.

From the reads, TCRdb called clonotypes with MiXCR, one entry per CDR3 protein. The sample consists of more than 350,000 distinct CDR3 sequences, 30% to 40% of them appearing once. Per the germline V gene, CDR1 is MNHNY and CDR2 is SVGAGI (reference sequence). V shed 6 bases and J shed 0 bases, with 24 bases lying between them. The CDR3 totals 18 residues. This clonotype was obtained from a human donor in good health (CMV status not recorded). Some clones in this sample may be carry-over from other donors' samples. Material for sequencing was PBMCs. The V call is TRBV6-6, the J call TRBJ2-7, with D possibly matching TRBD1 (5 bases). This CDR3 is CASSPRTVGHTISYEQYL. CDR3 coding DNA: TGTGCCAGCAGCCCTAGGACCGTGGGGCACACTATCTCCTACGAGCAGTACTTA.